These T cell receptor beta chains were read from a single sample in a study of blood T cell repertoires in COVID-19. The repertoire was sequenced with immunoSEQ multiplex PCR; TCRdb's copy has only in-frame clones and lacks some. Among approximately 220,000 clones listed, roughly 83% were seen once. The specimen sequenced was PBMCs or T cells enriched from blood (not recorded which). These receptor sequences come from a woman in her thirties or forties with acute COVID-19. Both conserved end residues are part of each CDR3.

V | CDR3
TRBV2 | CASSTGTVYGYTF
TRBV4-2 | CASSHAGGQKHEQYF
TRBV27 | CASTRDFGGELFF
TRBV4-1 | CASSRTGTEAFF
TRBV5-5 | CASSLASTGGDNYGYTF
TRBV5-1 | CASSLGSDSTDTQYF
TRBV6-2/TRBV6-3 | CASSYSMAGVTEAFF
TRBV19 | CASSTAGTGGDQPQHF
TRBV28 | CASSPGQGGKLFF
TRBV30 | CAWNRDRGSGNTIYF
TRBV7-2 | CASSLTWAPDTQYF
TRBV19 | CASSIGAGGVGYTF
TRBV7-9 | CASSLLNTEAFF
TRBV5-1 | CASSPGTGVKGTEAFF
TRBV19 | CASGVLNEKLFF
TRBV7-9 | CASSLEPGNVLTF
TRBV10-3 | CATRGATNEKLFF
TRBV5-1 | CASSLKIGGPSGYTDTQYF
TRBV9 | CASSVGGTGGANTEAFF
TRBV14 | CASSQFDGRSGNTIYF
TRBV2 | CASKTEMNTEAFF
TRBV7-8 | CASSLRWSFANEKLFF
TRBV18 | CASSPLSGQGRDSPLHF
TRBV7-9 | CASSLKDRGYGYTF
TRBV3-1/TRBV3-2 | CASSQGFGVMNTEAFF
TRBV19 | CASQGGSYNSPLHF
TRBV11-1 | CASTKGGWNEQFF
TRBV2 | CASSESGLILYGYTF
TRBV11-2 | CASSLDPGTAYGYTF
TRBV19 | CASSIAGTAAYEQYF
TRBV28 | CASSLFASGVYEQYF
TRBV2 | CASLRGESTEAFF
TRBV7-9 | CASSLNGVQGLRTYEQYF
TRBV18 | CASSDQKGGQGSF
TRBV24-1 | CATSGGQGYTF
TRBV6-4 | CASRRDSSTGGYTF
TRBV7-2 | CASSSLAGNEQFF
TRBV7-2 | CASSLVGGDYGYTF
TRBV13 | CASTKLGGTSGYEQYF